These 27 T cell receptor beta chains were sequenced from one sample in a study of molecular identifiers for immune sequencing clone quantification. Via MiXCR, TCRdb re-called the PCR reads, giving one row per CDR3 protein. The sample lists fewer than 350,000 distinct CDR3 sequences, roughly a quarter occurring once. Input material: naive CD8+ T cells from blood, with Jurkat cell RNA spiked in. The subset: FACS-sorted CD8+CD4-CCR7+CD45RA+ naive T cells. The receptors were gathered from a human donor in good health. Some libraries in this study had Jurkat cell RNA spiked in.

As for this clonotype: A much more abundant neighbour one base away suggests this may be a read error. This chain connects TRBV7-9 to TRBJ2-1; D tentatively fits TRBD1 or TRBD2 (6 bases each). The CDR3 has 18 amino acids. V was pared by 6 bases and J by 5 bases, with 26 bases between. Per germline, CDR1 SEHNR and CDR2 FQNEAQ (reference sequence). The CDR3 DNA reads as TGTGCCAGCAGTTCGGATACTATCGGGGGCCCCAAGAACAATGAGCAGTTCTTC. Its translation is CASSSDTIGGPKNNEQFF.

This clonotype was recorded at least ten times. The CDR3 loop reads CASSQERSPVTEAFF. The CDR3 coding sequence is TGCGCCAGCAGCCAAGAAAGGTCCCCTGTCACTGAAGCTTTCTTT. The chain is built from TRBV4-3 and TRBJ1-1; no definite D call. Germline-derived CDR1 and CDR2 are LGHNA and YSLEER. V lost 0 bases and J lost 4, with 12 bases in between. The CDR3 sequence is 15 residues long.

Many counts were recorded for this clonotype. The V call is TRBV29-1, the J call TRBJ2-7, with TRBD1 identical over 9 bases. Germline assignment: CDR1 SQVTM and CDR2 ANQGSEA. The CDR3 has 16 amino acids. Germline trimming cut 2 bases from V and 1 base from J; bases unmatched to any gene: 9. The DNA of the CDR3 is TGCAGCGTTGAAATTATGGACAGGGGCACGTCCTACGAGCAGTACTTC. Translated, it gives CSVEIMDRGTSYEQYF.

The table lists this clonotype with many counts. The chain couples TRBV9 to TRBJ2-5; tentatively, D is TRBD2 (5 bases). The V and J ends lost 3 bases and 3 bases respectively, with 12 bases between them. The CDR3 is 14 residues long. CDR1 SGDLS and CDR2 YYNGEE come from the germline V gene. In DNA form, the CDR3 reads TGTGCCAGCAGCGATAGTGGACTCGAAGAGACCCAGTACTTC. The encoded protein is CASSDSGLEETQYF.

Many counts were recorded for this clonotype. The rearrangement joins TRBV5-8 to TRBJ1-1; D uncertain. The V end lost 0 bases, the J end lost 6 bases, and 9 bases lay between the germline ends. The CDR3 contains 13 residues. Germline CDR1 and CDR2: SGHTS and YDEGEE. The CDR3, as DNA: TGTGCCAGCAGCTTGGGCTCGGCAGCTGAAGCTTTCTTT. Its protein product is CASSLGSAAEAFF.

This clonotype was seen at least ten times. This chain uses TRBV6-5 with TRBJ1-1; no definite D call. V gave up 0 bases and J gave up 5 bases, with 10 bases separating them. CDR1 is MNHEY, CDR2 SVGAGI, per germline. This CDR3 has 14 residues. CDR3 residues: CASSYSPFMTEAFF. CDR3 coding DNA: TGTGCCAGCAGTTACTCTCCATTTATGACTGAAGCTTTCTTT.

This chain uses TRBV10-2 with TRBJ2-3, with a tentative D call TRBD2 (5 bases). In germline, CDR1 is WSHSY, CDR2 SAAADI. This CDR3 contains 14 residues. V was trimmed by 10 bases and J by 4 bases, leaving 18 bases between them. Here the CDR3 reads CATTDYSTSDTQYF. DNA of the CDR3: TGCGCCACCACTGACTATAGCACCTCAGATACGCAGTATTTT.

This chain connects TRBV6-5 to TRBJ2-3; D not certain. The CDR3 totals 13 residues. Germline V lookup: CDR1 MNHEY, CDR2 SVGAGI. V was trimmed by 6 bases and J by 6 bases, leaving 13 bases between them. The CDR3 here is CASRYQGRDTQYF. CDR3 in DNA: TGTGCCAGCAGGTACCAAGGAAGGGATACGCAGTATTTT.

In this sample, this clonotype turned up many times. The chain is built from TRBV6-6 and TRBJ2-7; 7 bases agree with TRBD1. V lost 2 bases to trimming and J lost 3 bases; unmatched junction nucleotides: 1. The CDR3 covers 13 residues. The germline V gene has CDR1 MNHNY and CDR2 SVGAGI (reference sequence). CDR3 sequence: CASSYQGVYEQYF. Here the CDR3 DNA reads TGTGCCAGCAGTTACCAGGGGGTCTACGAGCAGTACTTC.

This clonotype was observed a single time. This sequence joins TRBV18 and TRBJ2-7; weak D call: TRBD1 (6 bases). V was clipped by 8 bases and J by 0 bases, with 20 bases between them. Germline assignment: CDR1 KGHSH and CDR2 LQKENI. This CDR3 has 16 residues. The CDR3 sequence: CASPHEGQTTSYEQYF. The CDR3 nucleotides are TGTGCCAGCCCTCACGAAGGACAGACGACCTCCTACGAGCAGTACTTC.

On this clonotype: One end of the junction varies from germline; a read error may be responsible. This chain uses TRBV7-9 with TRBJ1-1; D ambiguous. CDR1 SEHNR and CDR2 FQNEAQ come from the germline V gene (reference sequence). The CDR3 is 13 amino acids. Written as DNA, the CDR3 is TGTGCCAGTCTGAGGGAACCGAACATTGAAGCTTTCTTT. This translates into CASLREPNIEAFF.

The table lists this clonotype with a few counts. The J gene is TRBJ1-1, the V gene TRBV19; D gene uncertain. The CDR3 has 18 amino acids. The germline V gene encodes CDR1 LNHDA and CDR2 SQIVND (reference sequence). The V end was cut by 7 bases, the J end by 7 bases, with 31 bases between. CDR3 residues: CASNFEGGGRFIHFEAFF. CDR3 DNA: TGTGCCAGTAATTTCGAGGGCGGCGGCCGATTTATACACTTTGAAGCTTTCTTT.

The CDR3 coding sequence is TGTGCCAGCAGTTACGGAAGGGGGCATCAGCCCCAGCATTTT. It specifies CASSYGRGHQPQHF. The chain employs TRBV27 and TRBJ1-5, with 7 positions matching TRBD1. The germline gives CDR1 MNHEY, CDR2 SMNVEV (reference sequence). Trimming removed 4 bases from V and 5 bases from J; junction bases left unmatched: 5. The CDR3 covers 14 residues.

In this sample, this clonotype turned up a few times. The V gene is TRBV4-3, the J gene TRBJ1-1, with D unclear. The V gene lost 0 bases and the J gene lost 0 bases, with 8 bases spanning the gap. Germline V gene lookup returns CDR1 LGHNA and CDR2 YSLEER. The CDR3 spans 15 residues. The CDR3 loop is CASSQDWGMNTEAFF. Written as DNA, the CDR3 is TGCGCCAGCAGCCAAGACTGGGGTATGAACACTGAAGCTTTCTTT.

This clonotype was recorded at least ten times. The rearrangement uses TRBV20-1 and TRBJ2-3; 7 bases map to TRBD2. CDR3 length equals 12 residues. V shed 6 bases and J 5 bases; nucleotides not matched to a gene: 5. CDR1 and CDR2 (germline): DFQATT, SNEGSKA (reference sequence). Here the CDR3 DNA reads TGCAGTGCGCCCTCTAGCGGAGATACGCAGTATTTT. It codes for CSAPSSGDTQYF.

Details on this clonotype: With a much larger clone just one base away, this may be a read error. This is likely a read error, given that the CDR3 carries no conserved phenylalanine or tryptophan at its end. The chain carries TRBV28 and TRBJ1-1; the D gene is possibly TRBD1 (6 bases). The germline V gene encodes CDR1 MDHEN and CDR2 SYDVKM. CDR3 length equals 13 residues. Trimming stripped 6 bases from V and 4 bases from J, with 12 bases between. The CDR3 region has the DNA TGTGCCAGCAGGGCGACAGGTACCACTGAAGCTTTCCTT. Translating gives CASRATGTTEAFL.

This clonotype was counted at least ten times. The CDR3 is CASSPAMTHEQFF. CDR3 nucleotides: TGTGCCAGCAGCCCTGCCATGACCCATGAGCAGTTCTTC. The J gene is TRBJ2-1, the V gene TRBV7-2; D is undetermined. The germline V and J ends were trimmed by 5 bases and 8 bases, with 13 bases remaining between them. This CDR3 comprises 13 residues. Germline CDR1 is SGHTA and CDR2 is FQGNSA.

This chain uses TRBV30 with TRBJ2-1; D perhaps matches TRBD1 (5 bases). With 2 bases removed from V and 7 bases from J, the gap between germline ends came to 9 bases. The CDR3 extends over 12 amino acids. Germline-derived CDR1 and CDR2 are GTSNPN and SVGIG (reference sequence). This chain's CDR3 is CAWSPQGNEQFF. The DNA of the CDR3 is TGTGCCTGGAGTCCCCAGGGAAATGAGCAGTTCTTC.

A remark on this clonotype: The junction and the germline gene differ at one end; a read error may be behind it. V is TRBV6-6 and J is TRBJ2-6, with TRBD1 matching 10 bases. Germline assignment: CDR1 MNHNY and CDR2 SVGAGI (reference sequence). This CDR3 comprises 17 residues. The CDR3 coding sequence is TGTGCCAGCAGACTCCCGGGGACAGGGGCTGGGGCCAACGTCCTGGCTTTC. Translation: CASRLPGTGAGANVLAF.

The chain carries TRBV6-5 and TRBJ2-1; 9 bases fit TRBD1. The junction had 11 bases not matched to a gene; V was cut back by 2 bases and J by 0 bases. Per germline, CDR1 MNHEY and CDR2 SVGAGI. There are 19 residues in the CDR3. CDR3 residues: CASSYRGTGTPRSYNEQFF. As DNA, the CDR3 is TGTGCCAGCAGTTACCGCGGGACAGGGACCCCCCGCTCCTACAATGAGCAGTTCTTC.

This clonotype was detected only a few times. The chain combines TRBV3-1 with TRBJ1-1; D unresolved. Trimming pared 3 bases from V and 4 bases from J, leaving 12 bases between. This CDR3 has 14 amino acids. Germline V gene lookup returns CDR1 LGHDT and CDR2 YNNKEL (reference sequence). CDR3 nucleotides: TGTGCCAGCAGCCAGGTTCAAACGAGCACTGAAGCTTTCTTT. This sequence encodes CASSQVQTSTEAFF.

This clonotype occurred many times. The J gene is TRBJ2-1, the V gene TRBV5-6; D not certain. CDR1 SGHDT and CDR2 YYEEEE come from the germline V gene. Between the trimmed V and J ends, which lost 0 bases and 6 bases, there was a span of 7 bases. This CDR3 region has 13 residues. The CDR3 sequence: CASSLAYSNEQFF. CDR3 DNA: TGTGCCAGCAGCTTGGCCTACAGCAATGAGCAGTTCTTC.

On this clonotype itself: A read error is possible here, since a much larger clone lies one base away. The V gene is TRBV12-3 or TRBV12-4, the J gene TRBJ2-6; D gene unclear. Trimming stripped 6 bases from V and 0 bases from J, with 15 bases between. The CDR3 is 17 amino acids. The CDR3 protein is CASSDIDPPSGANVLTF. The CDR3 coding sequence is TGTGCCAGCAGCGACATTGACCCCCCCTCTGGGGCCAACGTCCTGACTTTC.

This clonotype showed up many times. V and J are TRBV2 and TRBJ2-5; D unclear. Germline CDR1 SNHLY, CDR2 FYNNEI. The CDR3 loop spans 13 amino acids. V was shortened by 1 base and J by 1 base, with 4 bases between the two germline ends. CDR3 loop: CASSEEVQETQYF. The DNA for the CDR3 is TGTGCCAGCAGTGAAGAGGTCCAAGAGACCCAGTACTTC. The variable domain in full, with the rest retrieved from reference TRBV2 and TRBJ2-5, is EPEVTQTPSHQVTQMGQEVILRCVPISNHLYFYWYRQILGQKVEFLVSFYNNEISEKSEIFDDQFSVERPDGSNFTLKIRSTKLEDSAMYFCASSEEVQETQYFGPGTRLLVL.

This clonotype was counted ten times or more. The chain recombines TRBV30 with TRBJ2-7, with 8 bases fitting TRBD1. Germline V CDR1 and CDR2: GTSNPN, SVGIG (reference sequence). This CDR3 contains 14 residues. Unmatched junction bases numbered 3, after V lost 0 bases and J lost 2 bases. Here the CDR3 reads CAWSVGTGPYEQYF. CDR3 bases: TGTGCCTGGAGTGTAGGGACAGGCCCCTACGAGCAGTACTTC.

The chain is built from TRBV9 and TRBJ2-5; 13 positions match TRBD2. Germline CDR1 is SGDLS and CDR2 is YYNGEE. This CDR3 is 16 amino acids long. Unmatched junction bases numbered 5, after V lost 3 bases and J lost 3 bases. CDR3 sequence reads: CASSAPGLAGKETQYF. CDR3 in DNA: TGTGCCAGCAGCGCCCCGGGACTAGCGGGGAAAGAGACCCAGTACTTC. The entire variable domain, with the rest obtained from reference TRBV9 and TRBJ2-5, is as follows: DSGVTQTPKHLITATGQRVTLRCSPRSGDLSVYWYQQSLDQGLQFLIQYYNGEERAKGNILERFSAQQFPDLHSELNLSSLELGDSALYFCASSAPGLAGKETQYFGPGTRLLVL.

This clonotype was recorded at least ten times. J is TRBJ1-1 and V is TRBV6-1, with D possibly TRBD1 on 5 matching bases. V shed 3 bases and J shed 1 base, with 12 bases lying between them. The CDR3 is 15 amino acids. The germline V gene encodes CDR1 MNHNS and CDR2 SASEGT. The CDR3 sequence is CASSEEDTANTEAFF. The DNA of the CDR3 is TGTGCCAGCAGTGAGGAGGACACCGCGAACACTGAAGCTTTCTTT.